The clone carrying this T cell receptor (beta chain) was counted between two and nine times. The data were obtained in a study of cytomegalovirus exposure and HLA in healthy donors. PCR used 60 Vbeta primers and 13 Jbeta primers. The method was immunoSEQ multiplex PCR; TCRdb's version includes in-frame clones alone and lacks a portion of them. The table has 150,000 to 200,000 clones, over 75% seen once; the top ten hold roughly 13%. CDR1 LGHNA and CDR2 YSLEER come from the germline V gene. Trimming left V 4 bases short and J 0 bases short, with 12 bases between. This CDR3 has 15 residues. Sequencing was performed on PBMCs. This chain uses TRBV4-3 with TRBJ1-1; TRBD1 is a possible D gene (6 bases). This TCR was recovered from a man aged 50-60 years in good health and CMV-seropositive. This CDR3 reads CASSREQGLNTEAFF. CDR3 DNA sequence: TGCGCCAGCAGCCGAGAGCAGGGGCTGAACACTGAAGCTTTCTTT.